This is a list of T cell receptor beta chains from one sample in a study of cytomegalovirus exposure and HLA in healthy donors. Measured with immunoSEQ multiplex PCR; TCRdb has only the in-frame clones, and not every one. The table lists about 170,000 clones, under 80% of them singletons, with around 14% in the top ten. The sequenced sample was PBMCs. The receptors come from a woman between 50 and 59 years old in good health and CMV-seropositive. The conserved cysteine and the conserved F or W are not part of the CDR3 here.

TRBV7-9	13	TRBJ2-1	ASSPLGGTYNEQF
TRBV5-6	9	TRBJ2-7	ASSGDYEQY
TRBV11-1	15	TRBJ1-6	ASSSSMDSSYNSPLH
TRBV13	16	TRBJ1-6	ASSLKLGGDNYNSPLH
TRBV5-1	11	TRBJ2-7	ASSPDRVYEQY
TRBV30	12	TRBJ1-6	AWREGIRDSPLH
TRBV5-8	14	TRBJ1-6	ASSKLGQGVGSPLH
TRBV6-6	14	TRBJ2-3	ASSYSHAGGTDTQY
TRBV18	9	TRBJ2-7	ASSLSYEQY
TRBV4-1	15	TRBJ2-2	ASSQGWDTVDTGELF
TRBV29-1	11	TRBJ1-1	SATTGRDTEAF
TRBV6-5	11	TRBJ1-2	ASSSRGFGGYT
TRBV5-6	13	TRBJ2-1	ASSWGTGGGNEQF
TRBV19	14	TRBJ2-2	ASSIVRGRGTGELF
TRBV5-1	12	TRBJ2-1	ASSFSRQGNEQF
TRBV7-8	10	TRBJ2-7	ASSLGTGWQY
TRBV5-4	16	TRBJ1-6	ASSLARDRSSYNSPLH
TRBV6-5	13	TRBJ1-5	ASSKGGQVNQPQH
TRBV15	13	TRBJ2-5	ATSGTSGGAETQY
TRBV5-5	13	TRBJ1-3	ASSGSRGSGNTIY
TRBV2	12	TRBJ2-3	ASRDGPGVDTQY
TRBV6-1	13	TRBJ2-1	ASSEGGGPYNEQF
TRBV19	9	TRBJ1-1	ASIQGTEAF
TRBV29-1	12	TRBJ2-3	SVGPGGFTDTQY
TRBV5-5	13	TRBJ2-7	ASSLGQDSSYEQY
TRBV2	11	TRBJ1-2	ASTGQGSGGYT
TRBV30	11	TRBJ1-4	AWNRATNEKLF
TRBV19	12	TRBJ2-7	ASSILANSYEQY
TRBV7-6	13	TRBJ2-1	ASSLAGGNYNEQF
TRBV7-7	12	TRBJ1-2	ASSFPGQEHGYT